The 6 T cell receptor beta chains reported below all come from one sample, sequenced in a study of identical twins. TCRdb passed the 5' RACE reads through MiXCR, listing each CDR3 protein once. This table holds some 600,000 distinct CDR3 sequences, 7.1% found once. These sequences were also reported in another study, on yellow fever vaccine responses in identical twins.

Source material: PBMCs. The origin of the receptors is a young woman in good health.

This clonotype was seen repeatedly, ten times or more. The rearrangement joins TRBV28 to TRBJ2-6, with unresolved D. This CDR3 region has 16 residues. Germline V gene lookup returns CDR1 MDHEN and CDR2 SYDVKM. Trimming stripped 2 bases from V and 0 bases from J, with 8 bases between. CDR3 sequence: CASSLLNYSGANVLTF. The CDR3 DNA is TGTGCCAGCAGTTTACTGAATTACTCTGGGGCCAACGTCCTGACTTTC. The full variable domain, in which reference TRBV28 and TRBJ2-6 provide the parts outside the CDR3, is DVKVTQSSRYLVKRTGEKVFLECVQDMDHENMFWYRQDPGLGLRLIYFSYDVKMKEKGDIPEGYSVSREKKERFSLILESASTNQTSMYLCASSLLNYSGANVLTFGAGSRLTVL.

This clonotype was counted a few times. The chain uses TRBV7-2 and TRBJ2-1; 10 nucleotides match TRBD2. The CDR3 is 15 amino acids. The germline V gene encodes CDR1 SGHTA and CDR2 FQGNSA. Germline trimming cut 5 bases from V and 4 bases from J; bases unmatched to any gene: 5. The CDR3 region is CASSPIAGGYNEQFF. The CDR3 coding sequence is TGTGCCAGCAGCCCCATAGCGGGGGGTTACAATGAGCAGTTCTTC. The whole variable domain, remainder taken from reference TRBV7-2 and TRBJ2-1, is GAGVSQSPSNKVTEKGKDVELRCDPISGHTALYWYRQSLGQGLEFLIYFQGNSAPDKSGLPSDRFSAERTGGSVSTLTIQRTQQEDSAVYLCASSPIAGGYNEQFFGPGTRLTVL.

This clonotype has a count of ten or more. The chain is built from TRBV4-1 and TRBJ2-7; 7 bases match TRBD2. CDR3 size: 15 residues. Losses at the gene ends were 1 base for V and 1 base for J; bases not matched to a gene: 4. The germline CDR1 and CDR2 sequences are MGHRA and YSYEKL. In DNA, the CDR3 is TGCGCCAGCAGCCAAGCAAGCGGGGATTCCTACGAGCAGTACTTC. It is translated as CASSQASGDSYEQYF.

This clonotype has a count of ten or more. V usage is TRBV12-3 or TRBV12-4 and J usage is TRBJ2-1; TRBD2 agrees at 10 bases. CDR3 length: 15 amino acids. The junction had 7 bases not matched to a gene; V was cut back by 7 bases and J by 4 bases. The CDR3 DNA sequence: TGTGCCAGCACTCAGACTAGCGGGTCATACAATGAGCAGTTCTTC. Protein: CASTQTSGSYNEQFF.

The rearrangement joins TRBV2 to TRBJ2-1; the D is unclear. Looked up from germline, CDR1 is SNHLY and CDR2 is FYNNEI. Trimming took off 6 bases at V and 15 bases at J, with 12 bases between the two ends. This CDR3 contains 10 residues. The CDR3 nucleotides are TGTGCCAGCAGGGGTAGGCTGTCGTTCTTC. As protein: CASRGRLSFF.

V is TRBV4-1 and J is TRBJ2-7; a possible D gene is TRBD2 (5 bases). Germline V gene lookup returns CDR1 MGHRA and CDR2 YSYEKL. This CDR3 region has 13 residues. Trimming shortened V by 6 bases and J by 3 bases, and 12 bases separated the two germline ends. In DNA, the CDR3 is TGCGCCAGCAGGCACCCGGGGAGCTACGAGCAGTACTTC. The encoded protein is CASRHPGSYEQYF.